This TCR beta chain was captured in a study of early T cells in non-severe SARS-CoV-2 infection. For the study at large: Chains were not paired, and sequencing was done on bulk RNA from unsorted whole blood. Study observations and caveats: There was a bias toward anti-spike CD8 responses in VDJdb matching, which missed private and CD4 specificities.

Unique molecular identifier tags were affixed to discrete cDNA molecules. TCRdb re-analysed the 5' RACE reads in MiXCR, keeping a single row per CDR3 protein. The sample lists approximately 69,000 distinct CDR3 sequences, about 12% occurring once. This clonotype was detected ten times or more. Its antigen is not known. The CDR3 length is 15 residues. Germline CDR1 and CDR2: SGHTA and FQGNSA. V lost 5 bases and J lost 4; bases outside the gene matches: 8. This receptor was identified in an adult who was a healthcare worker with PCR-confirmed SARS-CoV-2 infection or an uninfected control (not recorded which). The specimen was whole blood. The chain carries TRBV7-2 and TRBJ1-1; TRBD1 agrees at 9 bases. The chain's CDR3 is CASSLRTGDGTEAFF. Here the CDR3 DNA reads TGTGCCAGCAGCCTAAGGACAGGGGATGGCACTGAAGCTTTCTTT.